One and the same sample provided the 8 T cell receptor beta chains below, sequenced in a study of vaccination and CD4 T cells after COVID-19. The treatment was: approximately 9-day PBMC culture with coronavirus spike peptide pools or control peptides (ViraFEST assay). Researchers used the Oncomine TCR Beta short-read assay to sequence DNA from cultured CD4+ T cells. TCRdb re-analysed the PCR reads in MiXCR, keeping a single row per CDR3 protein. The table records tens of thousands of distinct CDR3 sequences, roughly half of them present only once. No cognate antigen is known for these TCRs. The sequenced sample consisted of CD4+ T cells from blood, cultured in vitro. The receptors derive from a human donor who had recovered from COVID-19.

This rearrangement joins TRBV15 to TRBJ2-5, with 11 bases identical to TRBD2. J lost 5 bases, V lost 1 base, and 9 bases had no gene match. CDR3 length: 17 residues. Germline lookup yields CDR1 LNHNV and CDR2 YYDKDF (reference sequence). Here the CDR3 reads CATSRGGLAGGRETQYF. Written as DNA, the CDR3 is TGTGCCACCAGCAGAGGAGGTCTAGCGGGGGGCAGGGAGACCCAGTACTTC.

This rearrangement joins TRBV10-3 to TRBJ1-5; D gene unclear. The CDR3 length is 13 residues. Trimming removed 4 bases at V and 5 bases at J, with 9 bases between. Germline CDR1 reads ENHRY; CDR2 reads SYGVKD. In nucleotides, the CDR3 is TGTGCCATCAGTGCAGTTGATGATCAGCCCCAGCATTTT. This encodes CAISAVDDQPQHF.

This clonotype has just a few counts. This chain connects TRBV4-1 to TRBJ1-2, with 8 bases aligning to TRBD1. V gave up 5 bases and J gave up 8 bases; unmatched junction bases: 10. The V gene's germline CDR1 is MGHRA and CDR2 YSYEKL. This CDR3 region has 14 residues. The CDR3 DNA follows: TGCGCCAGCAGCTCTCCGGGACAGGTCAGAGGCTACACCTTC. Its protein product is CASSSPGQVRGYTF.

V and J are TRBV27 and TRBJ2-7, with 8 bases fitting TRBD2. The CDR3 has 14 amino acids. Germline V gives CDR1 MNHEY, CDR2 SMNVEV (reference sequence). V shed 4 bases, J shed 3 bases, and the junction held 5 bases outside the gene matches. The CDR3, as DNA: TGTGCCAGCAGTTACGGGACTAGGCACTACGAGCAGTACTTC. It translates to CASSYGTRHYEQYF.

The gene calls are TRBV19 and TRBJ2-3; D unresolved. The V and J ends lost 3 bases and 2 bases respectively, with 9 bases between them. Germline V lookup: CDR1 LNHDA, CDR2 SQIVND (reference sequence). The CDR3 covers 14 residues. The chain's CDR3 is CASSIDQTTDTQYF. The CDR3 DNA is TGTGCCAGTAGTATCGACCAGACCACAGATACGCAGTATTTT.

This rearrangement joins TRBV27 to TRBJ2-7; 8 bases map to TRBD2. Trimming took 4 bases from V and 2 from J; bases not matched to a gene: 7. CDR1 and CDR2 (germline): MNHEY, SMNVEV (reference sequence). This CDR3 has 15 amino acids. CDR3 DNA: TGTGCCAGCAGTTCGAAGTTGGGACTAGCCTACGAGCAGTACTTC. Translating it yields CASSSKLGLAYEQYF.

The gene calls are TRBV11-3 and TRBJ2-5, with TRBD1 identical over 7 bases. The CDR3 sequence is 16 residues long. V shed 6 bases, J shed 2 bases, and the junction held 12 bases outside the gene matches. Germline-derived CDR1 and CDR2 are SGHNT and YENEEA. The CDR3 DNA is TGTGCCAGCAGTCGAGGTGGAATGGGACAGCAAGAGACCCAGTACTTC. Translation gives CASSRGGMGQQETQYF.

This clonotype has only a few counts. The genes are TRBV7-2 and TRBJ1-1; TRBD1 is a possible D gene (5 bases). V lost 4 bases, J lost 1 base, and 13 bases lay in between. CDR1 SGHTA and CDR2 FQGNSA come from the germline V gene. This CDR3 contains 15 residues. The CDR3 region is CASSSQGRQNTEAFF. The CDR3, as DNA: TGTGCCAGCAGCTCCCAGGGACGGCAGAACACTGAAGCTTTCTTT.